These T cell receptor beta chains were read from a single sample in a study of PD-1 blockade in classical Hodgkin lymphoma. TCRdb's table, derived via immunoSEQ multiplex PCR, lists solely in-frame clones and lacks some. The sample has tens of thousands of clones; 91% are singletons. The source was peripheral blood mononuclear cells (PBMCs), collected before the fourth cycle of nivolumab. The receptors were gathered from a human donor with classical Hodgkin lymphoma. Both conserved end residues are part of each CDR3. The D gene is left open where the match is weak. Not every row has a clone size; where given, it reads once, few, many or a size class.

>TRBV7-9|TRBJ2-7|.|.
CASSLGPGYEQYF
TGTGCCAGCAGCTTAGGCCCAGGCTACGAGCAGTACTTC
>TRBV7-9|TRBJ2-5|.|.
CASHSGQETQYF
TGTGCCAGCCACTCGGGTCAGGAGACCCAGTACTTC
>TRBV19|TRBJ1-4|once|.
CASSWGTHEKLFF
TGTGCCAGTAGTTGGGGGACGCATGAAAAACTGTTTTTT
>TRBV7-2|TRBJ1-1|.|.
CASSLYENTEAFF
TGTGCCAGCAGCTTATACGAGAACACTGAAGCTTTCTTT
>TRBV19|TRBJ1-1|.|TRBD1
CASSPPDRQYREAFF
TGTGCCAGTAGTCCCCCGGACAGGCAATACCGTGAAGCTTTCTTT
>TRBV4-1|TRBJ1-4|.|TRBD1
CASRSPGTGLEKLFF
TGCGCCAGCAGATCACCCGGGACAGGGCTTGAAAAACTGTTTTTT
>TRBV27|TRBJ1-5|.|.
CASSLGRNNQPQHF
TGTGCCAGCAGTTTGGGCAGGAATAATCAGCCCCAGCATTTT
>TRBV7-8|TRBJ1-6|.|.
CASSFGAYNSPLHF
TGTGCCAGCAGCTTTGGCGCCTATAATTCACCCCTCCACTTT
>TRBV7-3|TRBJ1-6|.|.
CASSLTSGQGSPLHF
TGTGCCAGCAGCTTAACTTCGGGGCAAGGATCACCCCTCCACTTT
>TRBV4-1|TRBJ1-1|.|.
CASSQALGGTEAFF
TGCGCCAGCAGCCAAGCCTTAGGGGGGACTGAAGCTTTCTTT
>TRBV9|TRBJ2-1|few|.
CASSMTHNEQFF
TGTGCCAGCAGCATGACCCACAATGAGCAGTTCTTC
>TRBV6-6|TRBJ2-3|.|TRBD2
CASSLAEFHF
TGTGCCAGCAGCCTAGCGGAGTTCCATTTT
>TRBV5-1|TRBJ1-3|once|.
CASSLEAGSLNGNTIYF
TGCGCCAGCAGCTTGGAGGCAGGGTCGTTGAACGGAAACACCATATATTTT
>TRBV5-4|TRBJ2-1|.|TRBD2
CASSLELAGDEQFF
TGTGCCAGCAGCTTGGAACTAGCGGGGGATGAGCAGTTCTTC
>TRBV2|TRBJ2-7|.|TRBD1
CASRRGTGAYEQYF
TGTGCCAGCAGGAGAGGGACAGGGGCTTACGAGCAGTACTTC
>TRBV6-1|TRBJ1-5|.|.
CASSEGTWYSNQPQHF
TGTGCCAGCTCTGAAGGGACTTGGTATAGCAATCAGCCCCAGCATTTT
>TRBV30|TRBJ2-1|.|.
CACRGGNEQFF
TGTGCCTGCCGGGGCGGGAATGAGCAGTTCTTC
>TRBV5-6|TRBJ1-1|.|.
CASTPSGSRIMNTEAFF
TGTGCCAGCACTCCAAGTGGCAGCCGGATAATGAACACTGAAGCTTTCTTT
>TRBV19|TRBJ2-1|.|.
CASSIVGGDHNEQFF
TGTGCCAGTAGTATAGTAGGCGGGGACCACAATGAGCAGTTCTTC
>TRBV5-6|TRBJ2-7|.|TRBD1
CASSRDRGPYEQYF
TGTGCCAGCAGCCGGGACAGGGGTCCCTACGAGCAGTACTTC
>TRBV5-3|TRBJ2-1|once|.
CARSLDGRPGQEGPDEQFF
TGTGCCAGAAGCTTGGACGGGAGACCCGGACAAGAGGGGCCCGATGAGCAGTTCTTC
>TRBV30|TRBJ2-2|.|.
CAWSVYGSPGELFF
TGTGCCTGGAGTGTATACGGCTCTCCCGGGGAGCTGTTTTTT
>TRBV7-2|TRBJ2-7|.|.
CASSFGVSYEQYF
TGTGCCAGCAGCTTTGGGGTCTCCTACGAGCAGTACTTC
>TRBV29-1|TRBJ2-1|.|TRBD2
CSVELAGGYSYNEQFF
TGCAGCGTTGAACTAGCGGGGGGGTATTCCTACAATGAGCAGTTCTTC
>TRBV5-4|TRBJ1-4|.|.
CASSLGGAAEKLFF
TGTGCCAGCAGCTTGGGGGGGGCCGCTGAAAAACTGTTTTTT
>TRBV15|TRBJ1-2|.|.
CATSSQNLGGYTF
TGTGCCACCAGCAGCCAAAACCTAGGGGGCTACACCTTC
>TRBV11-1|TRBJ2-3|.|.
CASSLSRRRVTSTDTQYF
TGTGCCAGCAGCTTATCTAGGAGGAGGGTGACTAGCACAGATACGCAGTATTTT
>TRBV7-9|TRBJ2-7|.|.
CASSLGVGGEQYF
TGTGCCAGCAGCTTGGGGGTTGGGGGCGAGCAGTACTTC
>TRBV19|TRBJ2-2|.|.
CASSISPGANTGELFF
TGTGCCAGTAGTATTAGCCCAGGGGCGAACACCGGGGAGCTGTTTTTT
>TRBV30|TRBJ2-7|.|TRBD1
CAWSGGSYEQYF
TGTGCCTGGTCAGGGGGTTCCTACGAGCAGTACTTC
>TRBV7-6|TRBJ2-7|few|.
CASSQWTHEQYF
TGTGCCAGCAGCCAGTGGACCCACGAGCAGTACTTC
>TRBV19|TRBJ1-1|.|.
CASSLSIEAFF
TGTGCCAGTAGTCTCTCAATTGAAGCTTTCTTT
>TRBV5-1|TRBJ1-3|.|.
CASSLASFGSSGNTIYF
TGCGCCAGCAGCTTGGCCAGCTTCGGCAGCTCTGGAAACACCATATATTTT
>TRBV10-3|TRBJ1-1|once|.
CAISEYGGEVNTEAFF
TGTGCCATCAGTGAATATGGGGGAGAGGTGAACACTGAAGCTTTCTTT
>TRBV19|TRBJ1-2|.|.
CASSFAQRLSGYTF
TGTGCCTCCTCCTTTGCGCAGCGACTATCCGGCTACACCTTC
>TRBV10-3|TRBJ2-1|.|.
CAISMDEWRGSEQFF
TGTGCCATCAGTATGGACGAGTGGAGGGGGAGTGAGCAGTTCTTC
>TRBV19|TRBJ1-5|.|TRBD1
CASTTGVSQPQHF
TGTGCCAGTACCACAGGGGTAAGTCAGCCCCAGCATTTT
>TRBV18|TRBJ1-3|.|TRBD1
CASSPSDRGSSGNTIYF
TGTGCCAGCTCACCTTCGGACAGGGGGTCTTCTGGAAACACCATATATTTT
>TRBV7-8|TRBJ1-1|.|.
CASSSRQDLEAFF
TGTGCCAGCAGCTCAAGACAGGACCTTGAAGCTTTCTTT
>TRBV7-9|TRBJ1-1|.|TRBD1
CASSRSRDRLNTEAFF
TGTGCCAGCAGCCGCTCCCGGGACAGGTTAAACACTGAAGCTTTCTTT
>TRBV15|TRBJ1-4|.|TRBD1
CATMLIPGQNEKLFF
TGTGCCACCATGCTGATTCCGGGACAGAATGAAAAACTGTTTTTT
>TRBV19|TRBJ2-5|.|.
CASRGGAGEGQETQYF
TGTGCCAGTCGAGGGGGGGCCGGAGAAGGGCAAGAGACCCAGTACTTC
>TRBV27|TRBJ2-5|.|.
CASSPGAQETQYF
TGTGCCAGCAGTCCGGGGGCCCAAGAGACCCAGTACTTC
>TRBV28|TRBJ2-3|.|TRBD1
CASSLDRVEWADTQYF
TGTGCCAGCAGCCTGGACAGGGTGGAGTGGGCAGATACGCAGTATTTT
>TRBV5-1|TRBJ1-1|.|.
CASSLWGVMEGPTEAFF
TGCGCCAGCAGCTTGTGGGGAGTCATGGAGGGTCCTACTGAAGCTTTCTTT
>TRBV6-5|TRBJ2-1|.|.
CASSYSAYRNEQFF
TGTGCCAGCAGTTACTCGGCCTACAGGAATGAGCAGTTCTTC
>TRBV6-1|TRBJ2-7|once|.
CASSLGHFYEQYF
TGTGCCAGCAGCTTGGGACACTTCTACGAGCAGTACTTC
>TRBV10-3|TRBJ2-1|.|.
CATESAFYNEQFF
TGTGCGACCGAATCCGCGTTCTACAATGAGCAGTTCTTC
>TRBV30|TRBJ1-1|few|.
CAWSAGDGTEAFF
TGTGCCTGGAGTGCCGGGGACGGGACTGAAGCTTTCTTT
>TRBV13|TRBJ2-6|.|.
CASSALWSGANVLTF
TGTGCCAGCAGCGCCTTATGGTCTGGGGCCAACGTCCTGACTTTC
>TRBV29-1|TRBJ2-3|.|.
CSGRMPDTQYF
TGCAGCGGCCGGATGCCAGATACGCAGTATTTT
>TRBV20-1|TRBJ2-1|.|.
CSATLANEQFF
TGCAGTGCCACCCTAGCGAATGAGCAGTTCTTC
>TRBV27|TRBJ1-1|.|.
CASSLPGQNTEAFF
TGTGCCAGCAGTTTGCCGGGACAGAACACTGAAGCTTTCTTT
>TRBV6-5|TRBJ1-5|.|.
CASSPTQQPQPQHF
TGTGCCAGCAGTCCCACCCAGCAGCCCCAGCCCCAGCATTTT